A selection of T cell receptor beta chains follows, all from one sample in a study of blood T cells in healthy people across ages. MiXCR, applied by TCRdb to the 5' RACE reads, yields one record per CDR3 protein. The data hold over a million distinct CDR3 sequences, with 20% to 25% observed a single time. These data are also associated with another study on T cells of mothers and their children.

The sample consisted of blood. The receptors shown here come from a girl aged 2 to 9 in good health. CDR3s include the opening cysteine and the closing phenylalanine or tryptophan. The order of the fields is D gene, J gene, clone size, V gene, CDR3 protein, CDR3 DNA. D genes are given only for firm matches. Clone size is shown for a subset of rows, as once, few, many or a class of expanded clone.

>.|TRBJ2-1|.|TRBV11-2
CASRLNRVTNEQFF
TGTGCCAGCAGGCTTAACAGGGTGACGAATGAGCAGTTCTTC
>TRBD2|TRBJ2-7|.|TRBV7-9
CASSTGLVLSYEQYF
TGTGCCAGCAGCACCGGACTAGTCCTGTCCTACGAGCAGTACTTC
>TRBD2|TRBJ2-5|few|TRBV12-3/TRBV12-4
CASSMTSGEETQYF
TGTGCCAGCAGTATGACTAGCGGTGAAGAGACCCAGTACTTC
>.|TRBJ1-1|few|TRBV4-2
CASSQDLGRGEVEVFF
TGTGCCAGCAGCCAAGATTTAGGGCGGGGTGAAGTTGAAGTTTTCTTT
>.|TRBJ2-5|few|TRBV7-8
CASSQNGDSQETQYF
TGTGCCAGCAGCCAAAACGGGGACTCTCAAGAGACCCAGTACTTC
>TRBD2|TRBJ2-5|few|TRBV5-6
CASSLSSGTQETQYF
TGTGCCAGCAGCTTAAGTAGCGGGACTCAAGAGACCCAGTACTTC
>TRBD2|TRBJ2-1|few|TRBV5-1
CASSLQSGGMWNEQFF
TGCGCCAGCAGCCTTCAAAGCGGGGGAATGTGGAATGAGCAGTTCTTC
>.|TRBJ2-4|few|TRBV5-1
CASSLAVFSGKNIQYF
TGCGCCAGCAGCTTGGCAGTATTTAGCGGAAAAAACATTCAGTACTTC
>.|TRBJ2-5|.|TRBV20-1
CSVATGRRATQYF
TGCAGTGTTGCGACTGGAAGAAGAGCGACCCAGTACTTC
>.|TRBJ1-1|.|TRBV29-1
CSFWDFMNTEAFF
TGCAGCTTTTGGGACTTTATGAACACTGAAGCTTTCTTT
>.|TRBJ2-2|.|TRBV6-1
CASTYVGDPGDTGELFF
TGTGCCAGCACCTACGTAGGAGACCCGGGGGACACCGGGGAGCTGTTTTTT
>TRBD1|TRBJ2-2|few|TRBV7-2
CASSLVGTGGFTGELFF
TGTGCCAGCAGCTTAGTCGGGACAGGGGGATTCACCGGGGAGCTGTTTTTT
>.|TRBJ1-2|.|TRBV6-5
CASSPQGLSSGYTF
TGTGCCAGCAGTCCCCAGGGGCTGTCGAGTGGCTACACCTTC
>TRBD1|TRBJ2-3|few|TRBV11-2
CASSPGTGHTDTQYF
TGTGCCAGCAGCCCTGGGACAGGGCACACAGATACGCAGTATTTT
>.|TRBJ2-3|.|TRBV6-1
CASSDGGLSTDAQYF
TGTGCCAGCAGTGACGGGGGCTTGAGTACAGATGCGCAGTATTTT
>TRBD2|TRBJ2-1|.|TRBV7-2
CASSLVWASGYNEQFF
TGTGCCAGCAGCTTAGTGTGGGCTAGCGGATACAATGAGCAGTTCTTC
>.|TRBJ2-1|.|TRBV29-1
CSVEGTGEQFF
TGCAGCGTTGAAGGTACAGGGGAGCAGTTCTTC
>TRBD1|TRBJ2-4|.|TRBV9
CASSVGDRGAENIQYF
TGTGCCAGCAGCGTAGGGGACAGGGGAGCGGAGAACATTCAGTACTTC
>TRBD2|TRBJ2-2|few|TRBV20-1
CSAMSARGGSGELFF
TGCAGTGCCATGTCAGCTCGGGGGGGAAGCGGGGAGCTGTTTTTT
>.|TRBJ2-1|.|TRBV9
CASSPNPRYNEQFF
TGTGCCAGCAGCCCCAACCCTAGGTACAATGAGCAGTTCTTC
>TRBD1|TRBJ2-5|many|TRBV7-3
CASSLDRSQETQYF
TGTGCCAGCAGCTTGGACAGGAGCCAAGAGACCCAGTACTTC
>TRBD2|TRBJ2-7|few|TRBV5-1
CASSKHLLALYEQYF
TGCGCCAGCAGCAAACATTTACTAGCGCTATACGAGCAGTACTTC
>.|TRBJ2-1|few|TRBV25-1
CASTTPWRDEQFF
TGTGCCAGCACCACCCCCTGGCGGGATGAGCAGTTCTTC
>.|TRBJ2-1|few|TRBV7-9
CASSPGVLRGNEQFF
TGTGCCAGCAGCCCTGGGGTACTCAGGGGCAATGAGCAGTTCTTC
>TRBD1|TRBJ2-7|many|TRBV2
CAGRTGSTYEQYF
TGTGCCGGAAGGACAGGGAGTACCTACGAGCAGTACTTC
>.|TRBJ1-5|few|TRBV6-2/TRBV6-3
CASSYGGAGNQPQHF
TGTGCCAGCAGTTACGGAGGGGCAGGAAATCAGCCCCAGCATTTT
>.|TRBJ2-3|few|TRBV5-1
CASSPRPTLGDTQYF
TGCGCCAGCAGCCCCCGCCCAACATTGGGAGATACGCAGTATTTT
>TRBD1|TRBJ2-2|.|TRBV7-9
CASSNRDRGTGELFF
TGTGCCAGCAGCAACCGGGACAGGGGAACCGGGGAGCTGTTTTTT
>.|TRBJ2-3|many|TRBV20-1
CSAANPGLLRRPPDTQYF
TGCAGTGCTGCAAACCCGGGACTTCTCCGTCGCCCTCCAGATACGCAGTATTTT
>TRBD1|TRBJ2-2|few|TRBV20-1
CSALTGERNTGELFF
TGCAGTGCTCTGACAGGGGAAAGGAACACCGGGGAGCTGTTTTTT
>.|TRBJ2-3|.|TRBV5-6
CASTSPQERITDTQYF
TGTGCCAGCACATCCCCGCAGGAGCGGATCACAGATACGCAGTATTTT
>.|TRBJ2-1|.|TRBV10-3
CAITQGFGDTYNEQFF
TGTGCCATCACCCAGGGTTTCGGTGATACCTACAATGAGCAGTTCTTC
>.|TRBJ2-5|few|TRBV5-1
CASSLGITTYQETQYF
TGCGCCAGCAGCTTGGGGATTACGACATACCAAGAGACCCAGTACTTC
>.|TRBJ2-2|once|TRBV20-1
CSASTANTGELFF
TGCAGTGCTAGTACTGCGAACACCGGGGAGCTGTTTTTT
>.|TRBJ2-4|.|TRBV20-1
CSARGGDTNIQYF
TGCAGTGCTAGGGGGGGGGACACTAACATTCAATACTTC
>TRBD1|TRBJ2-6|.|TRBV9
CASSVGRDRDAGANVLTF
TGTGCCAGCAGCGTAGGGAGGGACAGGGACGCTGGGGCCAACGTCCTGACTTTC
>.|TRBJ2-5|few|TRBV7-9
CALSEWLPQPQYF
TGTGCCCTCAGCGAGTGGCTACCCCAGCCCCAGTACTTC
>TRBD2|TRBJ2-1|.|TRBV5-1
CASSLDSGGDEQFF
TGCGCCAGCAGCTTGGATAGCGGGGGGGATGAGCAGTTCTTC
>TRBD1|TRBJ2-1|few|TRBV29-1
CSVHDRGLVGREQFF
TGCAGCGTGCATGACAGGGGATTAGTTGGACGTGAGCAGTTCTTC
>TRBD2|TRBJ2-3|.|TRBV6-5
CASSLSIGGGTDTQYF
TGTGCCAGCAGTCTCTCGATCGGGGGGGGCACAGATACGCAGTATTTT
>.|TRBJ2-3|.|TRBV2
CASREQGGDTQYF
TGTGCCAGCAGAGAACAGGGTGGAGATACGCAGTATTTT
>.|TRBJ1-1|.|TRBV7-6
CASSLAVKTEAFF
TGTGCCAGCAGCTTAGCTGTGAAGACTGAAGCTTTCTTT
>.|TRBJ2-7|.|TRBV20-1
CSARSDLTHEQYF
TGCAGTGCTAGATCCGATCTTACCCACGAGCAGTACTTC
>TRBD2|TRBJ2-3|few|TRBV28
CASSRTLAGPRLSTDTQYF
TGTGCCAGCAGTCGTACCTTAGCGGGGCCGAGACTTAGCACAGATACGCAGTATTTT